This T cell receptor (beta chain) stems from a study of breast tumors, draining lymph nodes, adjacent tissues. General study findings and limits: Data fit most tumor T cells coming from lymph node, expanding in tumor.

MiXCR, applied by TCRdb to the multiplex PCR reads, yields one record per CDR3 protein. The data hold approximately 47,000 distinct CDR3 sequences, with roughly 23% observed a single time. V gave up 7 bases and J gave up 6 bases, with 10 bases separating them. The CDR3 runs 12 residues. Germline CDR1 reads SNHLY; CDR2 reads FYNNEI. This clonotype was seen ten or more times. As yet, its antigen is unknown. The source of this sequence is a female donor with breast cancer. Some clones in this sample may be carry-over from other donors' samples. The rearrangement uses TRBV2 and TRBJ1-5, with TRBD1 as a possible D gene (5 bases). Source material: breast tumor tissue. The DNA for the CDR3 is TGTGCCAGCACGGGGCCGGGTCAGCCCCAGCATTTT. It translates to CASTGPGQPQHF.